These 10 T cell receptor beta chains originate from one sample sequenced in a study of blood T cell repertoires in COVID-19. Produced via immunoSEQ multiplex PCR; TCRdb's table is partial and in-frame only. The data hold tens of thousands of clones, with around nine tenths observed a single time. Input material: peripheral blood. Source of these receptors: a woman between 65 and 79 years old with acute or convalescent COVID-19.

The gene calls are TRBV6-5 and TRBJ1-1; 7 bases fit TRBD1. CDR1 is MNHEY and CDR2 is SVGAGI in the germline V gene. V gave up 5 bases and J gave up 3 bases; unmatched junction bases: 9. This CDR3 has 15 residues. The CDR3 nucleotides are TGTGCCAGCAGTCCCCCGGGACAGTCAGACACTGAAGCTTTCTTT. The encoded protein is CASSPPGQSDTEAFF.

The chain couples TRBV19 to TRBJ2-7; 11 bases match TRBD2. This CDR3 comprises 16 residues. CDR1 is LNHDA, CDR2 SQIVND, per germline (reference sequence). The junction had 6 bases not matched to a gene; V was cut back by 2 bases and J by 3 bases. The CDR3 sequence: CASSIRAGTSGYEQYF. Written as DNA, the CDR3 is TGTGCCAGTAGTATACGAGCCGGGACTAGCGGCTACGAGCAGTACTTC.

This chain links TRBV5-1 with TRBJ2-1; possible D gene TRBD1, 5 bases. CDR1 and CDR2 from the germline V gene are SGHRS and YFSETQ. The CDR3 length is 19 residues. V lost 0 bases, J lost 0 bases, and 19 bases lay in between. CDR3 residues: CASSLVAGLGSGSYNEQFF. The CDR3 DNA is TGCGCCAGCAGCTTGGTGGCAGGGTTGGGGTCGGGCTCCTACAATGAGCAGTTCTTC.

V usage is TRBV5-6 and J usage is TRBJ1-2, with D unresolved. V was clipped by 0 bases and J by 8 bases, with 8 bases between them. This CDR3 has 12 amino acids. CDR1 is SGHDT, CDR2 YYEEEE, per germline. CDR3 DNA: TGTGCCAGCAGCTTGGACAGTCGGGGCTACACCTTC. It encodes CASSLDSRGYTF.

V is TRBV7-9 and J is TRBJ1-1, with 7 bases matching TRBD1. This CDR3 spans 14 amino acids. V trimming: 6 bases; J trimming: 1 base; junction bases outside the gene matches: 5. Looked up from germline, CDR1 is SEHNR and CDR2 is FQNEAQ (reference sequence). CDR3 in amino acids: CASRRQGQNTEAFF. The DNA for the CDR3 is TGTGCCAGCAGACGACAGGGTCAGAACACTGAAGCTTTCTTT.

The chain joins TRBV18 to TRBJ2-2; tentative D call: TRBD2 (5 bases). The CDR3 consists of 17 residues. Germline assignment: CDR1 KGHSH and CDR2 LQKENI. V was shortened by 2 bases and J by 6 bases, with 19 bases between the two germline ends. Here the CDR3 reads CASSPYRLLGMAGELFF. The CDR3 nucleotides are TGTGCCAGCTCACCATATCGTCTTCTCGGGATGGCCGGGGAGCTGTTTTTT.

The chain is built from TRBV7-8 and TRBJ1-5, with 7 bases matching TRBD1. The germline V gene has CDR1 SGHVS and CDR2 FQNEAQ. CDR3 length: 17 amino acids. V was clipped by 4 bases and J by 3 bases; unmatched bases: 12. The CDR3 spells CASSSLSRDRNNQPQHF. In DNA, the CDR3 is TGTGCCAGCAGCTCTCTAAGCCGGGACAGAAACAATCAGCCCCAGCATTTT.

The CDR3, as DNA: TGTGCCAGCAGCAAGAGCCCCCGTTCCGGGGGGCAACAGCCCCAGCATTTT. It specifies CASSKSPRSGGQQPQHF. The rearrangement uses TRBV14 and TRBJ1-5, with D tentatively TRBD1 (6 bases). CDR1 is SGHDN and CDR2 is FVKESK in the germline V gene. This CDR3 is 17 amino acids long. V shed 5 bases and J shed 7 bases, with 24 bases lying between them.

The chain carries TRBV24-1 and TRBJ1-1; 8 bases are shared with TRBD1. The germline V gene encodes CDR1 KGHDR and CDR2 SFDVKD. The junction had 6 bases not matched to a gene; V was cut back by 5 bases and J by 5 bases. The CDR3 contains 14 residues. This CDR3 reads CATSGTGRGTEAFF. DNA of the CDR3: TGTGCCACCAGTGGGACAGGGAGGGGGACTGAAGCTTTCTTT.

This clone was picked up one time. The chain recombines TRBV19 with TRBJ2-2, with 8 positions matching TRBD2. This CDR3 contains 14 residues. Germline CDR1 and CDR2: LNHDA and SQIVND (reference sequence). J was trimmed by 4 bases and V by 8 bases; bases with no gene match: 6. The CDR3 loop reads CASDRGGITGELFF. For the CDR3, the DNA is TGTGCCAGTGACCGCGGGGGGATCACCGGGGAGCTGTTTTTT.